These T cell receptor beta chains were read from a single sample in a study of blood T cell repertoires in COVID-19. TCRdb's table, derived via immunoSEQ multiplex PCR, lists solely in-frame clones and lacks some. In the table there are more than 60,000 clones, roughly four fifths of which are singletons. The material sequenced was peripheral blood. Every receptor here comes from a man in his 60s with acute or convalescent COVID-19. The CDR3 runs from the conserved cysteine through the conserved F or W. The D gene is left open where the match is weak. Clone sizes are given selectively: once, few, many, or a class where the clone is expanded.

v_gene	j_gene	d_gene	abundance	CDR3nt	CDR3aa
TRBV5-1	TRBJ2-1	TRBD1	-	TGCGCCAGCAGCTTGGCCTGGACAGGGGTGGCGAATGAGCAGTTCTTC	CASSLAWTGVANEQFF
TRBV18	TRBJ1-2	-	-	TGTGCCAGCTCATCCCGACAGGATTCGAACTATGGCTACACCTTC	CASSSRQDSNYGYTF
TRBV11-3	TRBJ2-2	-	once	TGTGCCAGCAGCCGGGGGGCAGGCACCGGGGAGCTGTTTTTT	CASSRGAGTGELFF
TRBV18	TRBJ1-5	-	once	TGTGCCAGCTCACCGTTAGGGAGGAATCAGCCCCAGCATTTT	CASSPLGRNQPQHF
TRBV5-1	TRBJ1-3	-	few	TGCGCCAGCAGCTTGGTTGGAGGGCGGTTGGGAAACACCATATATTTT	CASSLVGGRLGNTIYF
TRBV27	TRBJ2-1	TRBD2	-	TGTGCCAGCAGTTTCGAAGCGGGGGGGATTTATGAGCAGTTCTTC	CASSFEAGGIYEQFF
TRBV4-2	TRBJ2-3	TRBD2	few	TGTGCCAGCAGCCGACCGGGACTAGCGGGAGACGTGGCAGATACGCAGTATTTT	CASSRPGLAGDVADTQYF
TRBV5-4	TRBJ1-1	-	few	TGTGCCAGCAGCCCCGACTCTCTAGGAGCGAACACTGAAGCTTTCTTT	CASSPDSLGANTEAFF
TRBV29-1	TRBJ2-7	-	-	TGCAGCCACCGGGACAACTCCTACGAGCAGTACTTC	CSHRDNSYEQYF
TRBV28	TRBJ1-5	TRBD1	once	TGTGCCACCACAGGGGTAGGACAGCCCCAGCATTTT	CATTGVGQPQHF
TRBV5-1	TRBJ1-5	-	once	TGCGCCAGCAGCTTGGATGGAGGGAGCAATCAGCCCCAGCATTTT	CASSLDGGSNQPQHF
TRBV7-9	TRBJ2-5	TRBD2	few	TGTGCCAGCAGCTTAGCGAGGGCTCCTCTGCGGGGGGGCCAGACCCAGTACTTC	CASSLARAPLRGGQTQYF
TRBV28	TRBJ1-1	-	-	TGTGCCAGCAGTTCCCTGAGTCGGCAGGCTACCGTGAGAACTGAAGCTTTCTTT	CASSSLSRQATVRTEAFF
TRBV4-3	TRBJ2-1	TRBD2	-	TGCGCCAGCAGCCAAGATACTAGCGGGGGGTACAATGAGCAGTTCTTC	CASSQDTSGGYNEQFF
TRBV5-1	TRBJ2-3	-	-	TGCGCCAGCAGCTTCTCACGACTAGCAGATACGCAGTATTTT	CASSFSRLADTQYF
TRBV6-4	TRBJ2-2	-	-	TGTGCCAGCAGCTCTGAAGCAGGGACCGGGGAGCTGTTTTTT	CASSSEAGTGELFF
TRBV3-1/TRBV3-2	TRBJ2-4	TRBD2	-	TGTGCCAGCAGCCACCTCAATAGCGGGGGCCTGGGAAACATTCAGTACTTC	CASSHLNSGGLGNIQYF
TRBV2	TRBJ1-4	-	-	TGTGCCAGCAGTGAAGGGGGAGCTAATGAAAAACTGTTTTTT	CASSEGGANEKLFF
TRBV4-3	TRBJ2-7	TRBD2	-	TGCGCCAGCAGCCCCAGGCTAGCGGGAGGTGACACAACCTACGAGCAGTACTTC	CASSPRLAGGDTTYEQYF
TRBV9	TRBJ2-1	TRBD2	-	TGTGCCAGCAGCGCCGCGTCTAGCGGGAATCGGAATGAGCAGTTCTTC	CASSAASSGNRNEQFF
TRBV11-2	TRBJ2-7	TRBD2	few	TGTGCCAGCAGCTTAAGTTTAGCGGGAGGGGGAGTCTACGAGCAGTACTTC	CASSLSLAGGGVYEQYF
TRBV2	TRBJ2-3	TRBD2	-	TGTGCCAGCAGTGGGACTAGCGACACAGATACGCAGTATTTT	CASSGTSDTDTQYF
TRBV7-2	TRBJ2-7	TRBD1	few	TGTGCCAGCAGCCTCTCGACAGGGAACTACGAGCAGTACTTC	CASSLSTGNYEQYF
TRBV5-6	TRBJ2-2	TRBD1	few	TGTGCCAGCAGCTCGCCACAGGGGGCCTACACCGGGGAGCTGTTTTTT	CASSSPQGAYTGELFF
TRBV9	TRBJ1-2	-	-	TGTGCCAGCAGCATCTTCTCCGGGGACATGAATGGCTACACCTTC	CASSIFSGDMNGYTF
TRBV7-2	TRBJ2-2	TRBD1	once	TGTGCCAGCAGCCAACGACAGGGGAACACCGGGGAGCTGTTTTTT	CASSQRQGNTGELFF
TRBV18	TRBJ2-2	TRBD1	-	TGTGCCAGCTCACCACTAATGCAGGGACAGGGAGCCACCGGGGAGCTGTTTTTT	CASSPLMQGQGATGELFF
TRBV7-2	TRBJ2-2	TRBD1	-	TGTGCCACCTACGACAGGGACGACACCGGGGAGCTGTTTTTT	CATYDRDDTGELFF
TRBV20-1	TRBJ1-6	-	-	TGCAGTGCTAGTAAAGGGCGGGTAGATCCCCTCCACTTT	CSASKGRVDPLHF